These 17 T cell receptor beta chains were all obtained from the same sample, sequenced in a study of control samples from healthy donors and cancer patients (TCRdb year 2020). Library creation used the immunoSEQ multiplex PCR assay. TCRdb took over this immuneACCESS table, retaining in-frame rearrangements with V and J assigned. Such tables are incomplete; in checked studies, under half of the missing clones stem from an unresolved V gene, and the remainder is unexplained. Within this sample are tens of thousands of clones, with 86% of them counted one time only. In total, the top ten clones hold 0.95% to 1.5% of the sample. Sequences were obtained from blood. Source of these receptors: a woman aged 45-65 years in good health.

The rearrangement uses TRBV2 and TRBJ1-4; D is undetermined. CDR1 is SNHLY, CDR2 FYNNEI, per germline. V lost 5 bases to trimming and J lost 6 bases, with 13 bases between them. The CDR3 contains 14 residues. The CDR3 sequence: CASSRSSIDEKLFF. In nucleotides, the CDR3 is TGTGCCAGCAGTAGGAGTTCGATAGATGAAAAACTGTTTTTT.

The rearrangement uses TRBV7-2 and TRBJ2-7; 7 bases fit TRBD1. The CDR3 has 15 amino acids. Trimming at V came to 1 base and at J to 6 bases, leaving 9 bases not matched to a gene. Germline V gene data show CDR1 as SGHTA and CDR2 as FQGNSA. The CDR3 nucleotides read TGTGCCAGCAGCTTAGAGCGGCAAGGGACAGCCGAGCAGTACTTC. Translation: CASSLERQGTAEQYF.

The chain employs TRBV5-1 and TRBJ1-1; TRBD1 matches 7 bases. The trim removed 4 bases at V and 5 bases at J, leaving 8 bases unmatched. CDR3 length: 14 amino acids. Per the germline V gene, CDR1 is SGHRS and CDR2 is YFSETQ. CDR3 sequence: CASSTRQGRTEAFF. DNA for the CDR3: TGCGCCAGCAGCACCCGACAGGGAAGAACTGAAGCTTTCTTT. Filled out from reference TRBV5-1 and TRBJ1-1, the complete variable domain reads KAGVTQTPRYLIKTRGQQVTLSCSPISGHRSVSWYQQTPGQGLQFLFEYFSETQRNKGNFPGRFSGRQFSNSRSEMNVSTLELGDSALYLCASSTRQGRTEAFFGQGTRLTVV.

The CDR3 DNA follows: TGTGCCAGCAGTCCTAGCGGGGCCTTCTACAATGAGCAGTTCTTC. This translates into CASSPSGAFYNEQFF. The chain couples TRBV6-4 to TRBJ2-1; 9 bases align to TRBD2. The V gene end was trimmed by 5 bases and the J gene end by 3 bases; junction bases not matched to a gene: 5. The CDR3 contains 15 residues. Germline lookup yields CDR1 MRHNA and CDR2 SNTAGT.

The rearrangement uses TRBV5-1 and TRBJ1-2; D unclear. Between the trimmed V and J ends, which lost 5 bases and 0 bases, there was a span of 8 bases. Germline-derived CDR1 and CDR2 are SGHRS and YFSETQ. The CDR3 length is 13 residues. CDR3 DNA: TGCGCCAGCAGATCTTCGGCTAACTATGGCTACACCTTC. Its protein is CASRSSANYGYTF.

The genes are TRBV13 and TRBJ2-5, with D tentatively TRBD1 or TRBD2 (5 bases each). Per the germline V gene, CDR1 is PRHDT and CDR2 is FYEKMQ (reference sequence). This CDR3 is built from 18 residues. The germline V and J ends were trimmed by 6 bases and 4 bases, with 27 bases remaining between them. The CDR3 sequence is CASSVGPNGAVVGETQYF. The CDR3 DNA is TGTGCCAGCAGTGTAGGCCCCAACGGGGCAGTTGTTGGAGAGACCCAGTACTTC.

This rearrangement joins TRBV4-2 to TRBJ2-1, with 9 bases lining up with TRBD2. Germline V gene sequence: CDR1 LGHNA, CDR2 YNFKEQ. This CDR3 has 18 residues. V shed 4 bases and J 2 bases; nucleotides not matched to a gene: 12. This chain's CDR3 is CASSRPLASGVTYNEQFF. The CDR3 DNA sequence: TGTGCCAGCAGCCGACCCTTGGCTAGCGGGGTTACCTACAATGAGCAGTTCTTC.

Comment on this clone: In the same sample, other DNA sequences code for this CDR3. This chain links TRBV5-1 with TRBJ1-1; TRBD1 might be the D (6 bases). Trimming took 4 bases from V and 5 from J, leaving 9 bases between them. The CDR3 runs 12 residues. Germline loops: CDR1 SGHRS, CDR2 YFSETQ. Written as DNA, the CDR3 is TGCGCCAGCAGCACAGGGAGTACTGAAGCTTTCTTT. It specifies CASSTGSTEAFF.

This chain uses TRBV5-4 with TRBJ1-1; D gene ambiguous. With 2 bases removed from V and 1 base from J, the gap between germline ends came to 6 bases. The CDR3 runs to 13 residues. Germline V gene sequence: CDR1 SGHNT, CDR2 YYREEE (reference sequence). CDR3 residues: CASSLSANTEAFF. In DNA, the CDR3 is TGTGCCAGCAGCTTATCAGCGAACACTGAAGCTTTCTTT.

The chain joins TRBV5-6 to TRBJ2-1; 10 bases line up with TRBD1. After removal of 4 bases from V and 15 bases from J, the junction contained 16 bases not matched to a gene. CDR3 length: 15 residues. Germline V gives CDR1 SGHDT, CDR2 YYEEEE. The CDR3 protein is CASSAPDRGRIPPFF. The CDR3 DNA sequence: TGTGCCAGCAGCGCACCGGACAGGGGGAGAATCCCGCCGTTCTTC. Filled out from reference TRBV5-6 and TRBJ2-1, the complete variable domain reads DAGVTQSPTHLIKTRGQQVTLRCSPKSGHDTVSWYQQALGQGPQFIFQYYEEEERQRGNFPDRFSGHQFPNYSSELNVNALLLGDSALYLCASSAPDRGRIPPFFGPGTRLTVL.

This sequence joins TRBV12-3 or TRBV12-4 and TRBJ1-2; D is undetermined. V was clipped by 7 bases and J by 8 bases, with 17 bases between them. The CDR3 has 13 amino acids. The CDR3 region is CASTPSEGRGYTF. The CDR3 DNA sequence: TGTGCCAGCACCCCCTCGGAGGGAAGGGGCTACACCTTC.

The chain is built from TRBV7-8 and TRBJ2-3; perhaps D is TRBD1 or TRBD2 (5 bases each). The germline CDR1 and CDR2 sequences are SGHVS and FQNEAQ. V dropped 2 bases and J dropped 2 bases, with 8 bases sitting between them. This CDR3 has 14 amino acids. DNA for the CDR3: TGTGCCAGCAGCTTATGGGGGAACACAGATACGCAGTATTTT. Protein sequence: CASSLWGNTDTQYF.

The J gene is TRBJ1-3, the V gene TRBV19; D uncertain. The germline V gene encodes CDR1 LNHDA and CDR2 SQIVND (reference sequence). Trimming cost V 9 bases and J 4 bases, with 16 bases left between them. The CDR3 covers 14 residues. The CDR3 DNA follows: TGTGCCAGCAGCCAAGGTGGGGTAGGAAACACCATATATTTT. Protein: CASSQGGVGNTIYF. The full variable domain, completed using reference TRBV19 and TRBJ1-3, is DGGITQSPKYLFRKEGQNVTLSCEQNLNHDAMYWYRQDPGQGLRLIYYSQIVNDFQKGDIAEGYSVSREKKESFPLTVTSAQKNPTAFYLCASSQGGVGNTIYFGEGSWLTVV.

The chain uses TRBV18 and TRBJ2-1; D is ambiguous. The CDR3 length is 11 residues. CDR1 is KGHSH and CDR2 is LQKENI in the germline V gene. Between the trimmed V and J ends, which lost 2 bases and 9 bases, there was a span of 5 bases. In nucleotides, the CDR3 is TGTGCCAGCTCACCAGGGTTTGAGCAGTTCTTC. It is translated as CASSPGFEQFF.

The chain is built from TRBV7-2 and TRBJ2-1; TRBD2 is a possible D gene (7 bases). The germline V gene has CDR1 SGHTA and CDR2 FQGNSA. The CDR3 runs 16 residues. Trimming left V 5 bases short and J 7 bases short, with 21 bases between. The CDR3 nucleotides are TGTGCCAGCAGCCCAGGGGCGTGGCGGGAGAGGAATGAGCAGTTCTTC. It is translated as CASSPGAWRERNEQFF.

The J gene is TRBJ1-2, the V gene TRBV5-4, with TRBD1 as a possible D gene (5 bases). CDR3 length: 14 residues. Germline V gives CDR1 SGHNT, CDR2 YYREEE (reference sequence). The V and J ends lost 1 base and 7 bases respectively, with 14 bases between them. CDR3 sequence: CASSLWQGMRGYTF. The CDR3, as DNA: TGTGCCAGCAGCTTGTGGCAGGGCATGCGTGGCTACACCTTC.

This sequence joins TRBV19 and TRBJ1-3; D not resolved. Germline CDR1 LNHDA, CDR2 SQIVND (reference sequence). V gave up 4 bases and J gave up 0 bases, with 7 bases separating them. The CDR3 spans 14 residues. The CDR3 DNA sequence: TGTGCCAGTAGTAGGCTCAGCTCTGGAAACACCATATATTTT. It yields the protein CASSRLSSGNTIYF.